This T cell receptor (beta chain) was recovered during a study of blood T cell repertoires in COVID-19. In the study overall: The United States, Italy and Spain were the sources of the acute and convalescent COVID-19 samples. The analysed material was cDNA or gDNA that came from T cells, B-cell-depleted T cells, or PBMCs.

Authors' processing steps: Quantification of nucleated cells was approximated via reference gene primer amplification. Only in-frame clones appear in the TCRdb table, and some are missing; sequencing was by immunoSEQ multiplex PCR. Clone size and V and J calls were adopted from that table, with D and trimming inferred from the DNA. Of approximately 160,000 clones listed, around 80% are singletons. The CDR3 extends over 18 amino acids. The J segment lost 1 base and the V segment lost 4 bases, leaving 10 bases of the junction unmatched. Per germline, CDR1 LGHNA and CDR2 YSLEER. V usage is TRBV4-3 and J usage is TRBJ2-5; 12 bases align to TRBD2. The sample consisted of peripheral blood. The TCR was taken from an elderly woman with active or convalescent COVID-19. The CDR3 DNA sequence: TGCGCCAGCAGCCGTCGCCCCCCGACTAGCGGGGGCCAAGAGACCCAGTACTTC. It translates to CASSRRPPTSGGQETQYF.